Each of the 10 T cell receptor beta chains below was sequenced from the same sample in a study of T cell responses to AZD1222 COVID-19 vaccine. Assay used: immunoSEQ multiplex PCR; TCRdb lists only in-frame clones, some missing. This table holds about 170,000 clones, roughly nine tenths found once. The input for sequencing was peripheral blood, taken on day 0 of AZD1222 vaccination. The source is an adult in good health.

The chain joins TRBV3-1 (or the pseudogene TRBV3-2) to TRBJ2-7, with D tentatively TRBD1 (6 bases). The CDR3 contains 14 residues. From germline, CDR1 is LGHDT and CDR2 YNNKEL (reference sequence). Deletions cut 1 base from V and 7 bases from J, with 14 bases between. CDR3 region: CASSQGPAGEEQYF. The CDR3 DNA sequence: TGTGCCAGCAGCCAAGGCCCAGCAGGGGAAGAGCAGTACTTC.

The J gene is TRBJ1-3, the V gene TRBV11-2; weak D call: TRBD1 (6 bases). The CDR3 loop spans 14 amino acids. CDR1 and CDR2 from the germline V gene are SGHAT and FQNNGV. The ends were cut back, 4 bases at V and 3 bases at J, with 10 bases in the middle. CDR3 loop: CASSSGTNGNTIYF. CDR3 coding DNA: TGTGCCAGCAGCTCCGGGACAAATGGAAACACCATATATTTT.

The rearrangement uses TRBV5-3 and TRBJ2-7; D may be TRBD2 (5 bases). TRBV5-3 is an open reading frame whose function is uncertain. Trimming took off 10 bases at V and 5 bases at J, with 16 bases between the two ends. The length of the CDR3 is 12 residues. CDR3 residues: CASPPRSDEQYV. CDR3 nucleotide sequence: TGTGCCTCCCCCCCGCGTAGCGACGAGCAGTACGTC.

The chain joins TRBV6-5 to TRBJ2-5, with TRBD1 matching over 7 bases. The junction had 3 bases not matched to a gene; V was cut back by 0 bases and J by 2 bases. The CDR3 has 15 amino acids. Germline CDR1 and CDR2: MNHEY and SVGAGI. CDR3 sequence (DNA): TGTGCCAGCAGTTACTCGAGGGACAGACAAGAGACCCAGTACTTC. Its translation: CASSYSRDRQETQYF.

The DNA for the CDR3 is TGTGCCAGCAGACCGGACCGGGGGTCGGAGACCCAGTACTTC. This gives the protein CASRPDRGSETQYF. The rearrangement joins TRBV7-2 to TRBJ2-5; maybe TRBD2 (6 bases). Between the trimmed V and J ends, which lost 6 bases and 5 bases, there was a span of 16 bases. The CDR3 extends over 14 amino acids. The germline V gene has CDR1 SGHTA and CDR2 FQGNSA.

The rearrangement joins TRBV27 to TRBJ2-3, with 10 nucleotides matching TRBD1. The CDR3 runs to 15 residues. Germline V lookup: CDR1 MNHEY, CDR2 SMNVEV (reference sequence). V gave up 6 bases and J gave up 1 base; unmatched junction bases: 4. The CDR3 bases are TGTGCCAGCAGAGAAGGGACAGGGGGCACAGATACGCAGTATTTT. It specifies CASREGTGGTDTQYF.

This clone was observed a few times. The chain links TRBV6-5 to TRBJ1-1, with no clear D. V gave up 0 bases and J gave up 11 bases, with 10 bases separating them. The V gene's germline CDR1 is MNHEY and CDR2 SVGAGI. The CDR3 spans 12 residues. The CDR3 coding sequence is TGTGCCAGCAGTTACTCGGGTCGGGAGGCTTTCTTT. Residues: CASSYSGREAFF.

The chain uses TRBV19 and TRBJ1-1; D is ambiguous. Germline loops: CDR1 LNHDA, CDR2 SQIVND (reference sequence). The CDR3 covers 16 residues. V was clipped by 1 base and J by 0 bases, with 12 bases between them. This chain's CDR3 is CASSIAGVRMNTEAFF. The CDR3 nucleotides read TGTGCCAGTAGTATAGCTGGGGTTAGGATGAACACTGAAGCTTTCTTT.

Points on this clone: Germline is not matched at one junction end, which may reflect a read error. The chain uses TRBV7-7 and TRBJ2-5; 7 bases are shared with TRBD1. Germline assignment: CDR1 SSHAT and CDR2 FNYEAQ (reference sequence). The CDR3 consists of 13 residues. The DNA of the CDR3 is TGTGCTAGCAGCTTAGGGGGCCGGGAGACCCAGTACTTC. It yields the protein CASSLGGRETQYF.

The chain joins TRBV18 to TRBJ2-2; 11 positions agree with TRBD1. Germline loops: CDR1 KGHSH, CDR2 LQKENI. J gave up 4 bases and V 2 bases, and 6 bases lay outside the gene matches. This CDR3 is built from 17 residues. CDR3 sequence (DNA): TGTGCCAGCTCACCAAGTCCGGGACAGGGGGGCACCGGGGAGCTGTTTTTT. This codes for CASSPSPGQGGTGELFF.